This T cell receptor beta chain stems from a study of CD4 T cells in relation to SARS-CoV-2 and coronaviruses. For the study at large: ViraFEST: approximately eleven-day antigen culture of PBMCs, then TCR beta CDR3 sequencing. General study points: SARS-CoV-2-driven expansion was significantly weaker in crossreactive than monoreactive clones.

Unexposed donor CD4+ T cells date from about 2011-2018, before the COVID-19 pandemic. The cells were cultured for about ten days before CD4+ T cells were isolated. Cells permitting, SARS-CoV-2 S/N and four cold-coronavirus spikes were tested on unexposed-donor CD4+ T cells. CDR1 and CDR2 from the germline V gene are MNHEY and SVGAGI. The V and J ends lost 2 bases and 8 bases respectively, with 15 bases between them. This CDR3 region has 14 residues. Using immunoSEQ multiplex PCR, the repertoire was profiled, and TCRdb retains in-frame clones only, with some absent. The data show around 25,000 clones, roughly 80% seen once. About this clone itself: What it binds is not known.

This chain uses TRBV6-5 with TRBJ1-2; weak D call: TRBD1 (6 bases). Sequences were obtained from CD4+ T cells from PBMCs, cultured in vitro. The sequence came from a human donor in good health. The CDR3 sequence: CASSYPGAEEGYTF. In DNA form, the CDR3 reads TGTGCCAGCAGTTACCCGGGGGCAGAAGAAGGCTACACCTTC.